The T cell receptor beta chain under discussion was sequenced for a study of shared clonotypes between healthy human individuals. Study-level results: A handful of donors held about 5.1% of naive CD4 clonotypes in common. Clonotypes not shared had lower generation probabilities than those common to all four donors.

Points on this clone: What it binds is not known. The sample contains more than one DNA sequence encoding this CDR3.

Repertoires were generated with immunoSEQ multiplex PCR, while TCRdb's copy carries only in-frame clones and drops some. The sample shows about 650,000 clones, nearly 97% of them seen only once. V was cut by 2 bases and J by 2 bases, with 11 bases left in between. CDR3 length equals 15 residues. Germline assignment: CDR1 SGHNT and CDR2 YYREEE (reference sequence). Only CD45RO-negative cells positively selected for CCR7 counted as naive CD8 cells, so terminally differentiated effector memory CD45RA+ cells were excluded. The donors were adults (healthy and HIV-negative) with no recent acute infections or vaccinations.

What was sequenced was naive CD8+ T cells sorted from blood. The receptor comes from a woman aged 25 to 39 in good health. This chain uses TRBV5-4 with TRBJ1-5; a possible D gene is TRBD1 (6 bases). CDR3 sequence: CASSLGGSGNQPQHF. The CDR3 nucleotides read TGTGCCAGCAGCTTAGGGGGTAGCGGCAATCAGCCCCAGCATTTT.